What follows is one T cell receptor beta chain and its context. V was pared by 3 bases and J by 3 bases, with 4 bases of the junction left unmatched. Germline CDR1 is SGDLS and CDR2 is YYNGEE. CDR3 length equals 14 residues. The sample belongs to a study of blood T cell repertoires in COVID-19. The table came from immunoSEQ multiplex PCR; TCRdb's copy has only in-frame clones and leaves some out. The sample has approximately 100,000 clones; approximately 80% are singletons. The source material was peripheral blood. The TCR was taken from a man between 70 and 80 years old with active or convalescent COVID-19. The chain combines TRBV9 with TRBJ1-1; 8 bases are a match to TRBD1. The CDR3 DNA reads TGTGCCAGCAGCGAGGGGACAGGCTACACTGAAGCTTTCTTT. Its protein is CASSEGTGYTEAFF.